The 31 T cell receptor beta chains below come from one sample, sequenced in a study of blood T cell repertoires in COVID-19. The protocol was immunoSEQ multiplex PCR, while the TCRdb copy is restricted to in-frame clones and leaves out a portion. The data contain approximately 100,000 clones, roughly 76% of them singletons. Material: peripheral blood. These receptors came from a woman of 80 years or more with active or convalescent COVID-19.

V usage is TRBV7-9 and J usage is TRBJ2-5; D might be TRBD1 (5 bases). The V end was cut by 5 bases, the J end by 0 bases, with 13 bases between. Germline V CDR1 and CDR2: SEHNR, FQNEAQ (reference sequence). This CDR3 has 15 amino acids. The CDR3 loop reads CASSPSVGHQETQYF. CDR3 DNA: TGTGCCAGCAGCCCCAGTGTGGGGCACCAAGAGACCCAGTACTTC.

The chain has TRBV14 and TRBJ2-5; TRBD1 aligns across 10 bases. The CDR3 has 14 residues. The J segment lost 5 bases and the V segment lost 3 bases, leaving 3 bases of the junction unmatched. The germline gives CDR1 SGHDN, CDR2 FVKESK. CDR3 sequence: CASSHWTGGETQYF. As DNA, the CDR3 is TGTGCCAGCAGCCATTGGACAGGGGGTGAGACCCAGTACTTC. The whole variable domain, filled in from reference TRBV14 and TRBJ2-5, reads EAGVTQFPSHSVIEKGQTVTLRCDPISGHDNLYWYRRVMGKEIKFLLHFVKESKQDESGMPNNRFLAERTGGTYSTLKVQPAELEDSGVYFCASSHWTGGETQYFGPGTRLLVL.

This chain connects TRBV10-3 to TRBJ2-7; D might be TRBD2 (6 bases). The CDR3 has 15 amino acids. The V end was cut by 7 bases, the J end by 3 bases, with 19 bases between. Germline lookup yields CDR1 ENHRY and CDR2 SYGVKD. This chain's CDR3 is CAIKLSRDFFYEQYF. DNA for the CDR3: TGTGCCATCAAGCTTTCCCGGGACTTCTTCTACGAGCAGTACTTC.

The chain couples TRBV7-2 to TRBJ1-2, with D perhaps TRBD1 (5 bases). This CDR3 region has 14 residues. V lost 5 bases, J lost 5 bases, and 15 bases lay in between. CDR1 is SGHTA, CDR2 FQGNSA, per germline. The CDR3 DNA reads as TGTGCCAGCAGCCTGAACCAGGGTCGTTATGGCTACACCTTC. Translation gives CASSLNQGRYGYTF.

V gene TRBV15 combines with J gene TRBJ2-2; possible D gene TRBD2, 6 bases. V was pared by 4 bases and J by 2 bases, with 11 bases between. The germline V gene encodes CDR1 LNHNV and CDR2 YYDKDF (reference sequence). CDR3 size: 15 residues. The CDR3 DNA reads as TGTGCCACCAGCAAGGGACTTCTTAACACCGGGGAGCTGTTTTTT. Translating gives CATSKGLLNTGELFF.

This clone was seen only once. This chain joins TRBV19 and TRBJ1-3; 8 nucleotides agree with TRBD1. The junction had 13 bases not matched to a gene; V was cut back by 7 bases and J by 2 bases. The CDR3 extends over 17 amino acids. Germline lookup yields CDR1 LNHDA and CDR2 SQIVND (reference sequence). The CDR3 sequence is CASKTSEDRDPGNTIYF. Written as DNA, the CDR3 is TGTGCCAGTAAGACCTCCGAGGACAGGGATCCTGGAAACACCATATATTTT.

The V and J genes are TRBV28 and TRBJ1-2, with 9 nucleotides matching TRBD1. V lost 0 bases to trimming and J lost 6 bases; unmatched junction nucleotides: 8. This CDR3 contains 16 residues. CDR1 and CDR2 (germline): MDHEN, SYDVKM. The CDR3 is CASSLWGYRGRDGYTF. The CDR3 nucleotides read TGTGCCAGCAGTTTATGGGGGTACAGGGGGCGCGATGGCTACACCTTC.

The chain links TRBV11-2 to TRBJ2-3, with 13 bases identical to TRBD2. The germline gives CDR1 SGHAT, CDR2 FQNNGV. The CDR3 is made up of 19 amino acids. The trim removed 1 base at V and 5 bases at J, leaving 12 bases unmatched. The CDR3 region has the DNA TGTGCCAGCAGCTTAGGGTTTTACGGGACTAGCGGGGCCAAAGATACGCAGTATTTT. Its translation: CASSLGFYGTSGAKDTQYF.

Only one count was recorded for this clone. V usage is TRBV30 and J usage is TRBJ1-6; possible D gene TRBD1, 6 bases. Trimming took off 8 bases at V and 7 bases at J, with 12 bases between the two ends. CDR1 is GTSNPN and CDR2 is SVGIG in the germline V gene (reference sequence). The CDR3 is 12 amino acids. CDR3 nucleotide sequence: TGTGCCCGGGGCAGGGGAAATTCACCCCTCCACTTT. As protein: CARGRGNSPLHF.

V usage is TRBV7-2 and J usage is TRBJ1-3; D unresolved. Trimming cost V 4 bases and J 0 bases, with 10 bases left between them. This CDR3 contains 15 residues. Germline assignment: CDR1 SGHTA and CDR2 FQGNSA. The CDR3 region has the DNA TGTGCCAGCAGCTCGGGTCGATACTCTGGAAACACCATATATTTT. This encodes CASSSGRYSGNTIYF.

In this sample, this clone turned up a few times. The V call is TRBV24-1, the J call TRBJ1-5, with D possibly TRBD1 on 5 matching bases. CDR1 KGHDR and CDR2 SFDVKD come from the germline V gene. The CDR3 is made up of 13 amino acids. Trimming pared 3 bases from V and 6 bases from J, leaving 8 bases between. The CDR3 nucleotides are TGTGCCACCAGTGATGGGGGGAGTCAGCCCCAGCATTTT. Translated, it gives CATSDGGSQPQHF.

The CDR3 DNA reads TGTGCCTGGAGTGGAACAACCGAAGCTTTCTTT. This codes for CAWSGTTEAFF. The rearrangement uses TRBV30 and TRBJ1-1; no clear D gene. CDR3 size: 11 residues. The V end lost 1 base, the J end lost 8 bases, and 8 bases lay between the germline ends. Germline CDR1 reads GTSNPN; CDR2 reads SVGIG (reference sequence). Variable domain in full (rest from reference TRBV30 and TRBJ1-1): SQTIHQWPATLVQPVGSPLSLECTVEGTSNPNLYWYRQAAGRGLQLLFYSVGIGQISSEVPQNLSASRPQDRQFILSSKKLLLSDSGFYLCAWSGTTEAFFGQGTRLTVV.

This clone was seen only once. CDR3 sequence (DNA): TGTGCCAGCAGCTCACCAAAGTCTAGCGGTACCTACAATGAGCAGTTCTTC. This gives the protein CASSSPKSSGTYNEQFF. J is TRBJ2-1 and V is TRBV5-4, with 7 bases fitting TRBD2. J lost 2 bases, V lost 3 bases, and 11 bases had no gene match. This CDR3 is built from 17 residues. The germline CDR1 and CDR2 sequences are SGHNT and YYREEE (reference sequence).

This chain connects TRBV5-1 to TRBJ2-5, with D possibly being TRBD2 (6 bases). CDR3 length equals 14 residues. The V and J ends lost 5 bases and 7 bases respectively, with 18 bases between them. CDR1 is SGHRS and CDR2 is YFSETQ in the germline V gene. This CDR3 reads CASSSGSRSGTQYF. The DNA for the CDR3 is TGCGCCAGCAGTTCCGGGAGCCGGAGCGGGACCCAGTACTTC.

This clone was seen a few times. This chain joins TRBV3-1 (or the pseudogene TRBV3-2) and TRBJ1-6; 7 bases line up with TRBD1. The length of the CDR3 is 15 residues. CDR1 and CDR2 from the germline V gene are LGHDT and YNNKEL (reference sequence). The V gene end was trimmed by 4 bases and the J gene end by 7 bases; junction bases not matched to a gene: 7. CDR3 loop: CASSPMTGPNSPLHF. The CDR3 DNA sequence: TGTGCCAGCAGCCCGATGACAGGGCCAAATTCACCCCTCCACTTT.

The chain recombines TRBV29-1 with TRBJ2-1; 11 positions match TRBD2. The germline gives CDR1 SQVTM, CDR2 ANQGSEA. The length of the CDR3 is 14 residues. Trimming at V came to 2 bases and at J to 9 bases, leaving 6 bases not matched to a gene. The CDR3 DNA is TGCAGCGTTGAAAAAACTAGCGGGAGTGGTGAGCAGTTCTTC. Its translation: CSVEKTSGSGEQFF.

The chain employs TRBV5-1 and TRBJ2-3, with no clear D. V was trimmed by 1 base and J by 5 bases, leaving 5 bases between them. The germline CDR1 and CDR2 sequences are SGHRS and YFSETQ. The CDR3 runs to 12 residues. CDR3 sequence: CASSLPGDTQYF. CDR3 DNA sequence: TGCGCCAGCAGCTTGCCGGGAGATACGCAGTATTTT.

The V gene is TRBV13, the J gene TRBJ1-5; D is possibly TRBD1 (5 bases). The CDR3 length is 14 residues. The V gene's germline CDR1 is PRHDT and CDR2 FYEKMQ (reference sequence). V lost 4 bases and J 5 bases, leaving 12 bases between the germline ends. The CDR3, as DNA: TGTGCCAGCAGCTCTTGGGGGACTGATCAGCCCCAGCATTTT. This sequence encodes CASSSWGTDQPQHF.

CDR3 region: CASRYNRDSTDTQYF. CDR3 bases: TGCGCCAGCAGATACAACAGGGACAGCACAGATACGCAGTATTTT. This chain connects TRBV23-1 to TRBJ2-3; tentatively, D is TRBD1 (6 bases). TRBV23-1 is annotated as an ORF whose role is uncertain. V lost 6 bases and J 0 bases, leaving 13 bases between the germline ends. The CDR3 is 15 amino acids.

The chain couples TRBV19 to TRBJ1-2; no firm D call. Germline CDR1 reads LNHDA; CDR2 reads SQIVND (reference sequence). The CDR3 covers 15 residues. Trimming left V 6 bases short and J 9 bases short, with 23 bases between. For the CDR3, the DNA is TGTGCCAGTAGGCCCAATGACGGGGTATCCGCCCGCTACACCTTC. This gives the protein CASRPNDGVSARYTF.

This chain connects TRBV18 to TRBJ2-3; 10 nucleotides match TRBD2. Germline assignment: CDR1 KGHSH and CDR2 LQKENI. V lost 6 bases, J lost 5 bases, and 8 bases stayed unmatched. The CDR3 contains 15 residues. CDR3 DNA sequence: TGTGCCAGCTCGGGTCTAGCGGGAGTCGGAGATACGCAGTATTTT. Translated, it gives CASSGLAGVGDTQYF.

CDR3 residues: CSVVGTEETQYF. CDR3 bases: TGCAGCGTTGTGGGGACAGAAGAGACCCAGTACTTC. V usage is TRBV29-1 and J usage is TRBJ2-5; 7 bases align to TRBD1. With V trimmed by 4 bases and J by 3 bases, 2 bases remained unmatched. This CDR3 is built from 12 residues. Germline V gene data show CDR1 as SQVTM and CDR2 as ANQGSEA.

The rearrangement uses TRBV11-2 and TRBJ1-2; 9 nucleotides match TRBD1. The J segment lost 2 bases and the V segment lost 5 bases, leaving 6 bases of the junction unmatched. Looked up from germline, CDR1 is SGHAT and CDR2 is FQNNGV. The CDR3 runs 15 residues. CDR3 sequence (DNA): TGTGCCAGCAGCCGCTGGGACAGGGTGAACTATGGCTACACCTTC. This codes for CASSRWDRVNYGYTF.

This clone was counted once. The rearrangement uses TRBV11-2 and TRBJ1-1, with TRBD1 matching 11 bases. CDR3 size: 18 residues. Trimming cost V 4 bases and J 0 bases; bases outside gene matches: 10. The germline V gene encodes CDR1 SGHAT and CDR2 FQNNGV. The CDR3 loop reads CASSSPGQGVLMNTEAFF. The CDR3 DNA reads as TGTGCCAGCAGCTCTCCGGGACAGGGGGTCCTCATGAACACTGAAGCTTTCTTT.

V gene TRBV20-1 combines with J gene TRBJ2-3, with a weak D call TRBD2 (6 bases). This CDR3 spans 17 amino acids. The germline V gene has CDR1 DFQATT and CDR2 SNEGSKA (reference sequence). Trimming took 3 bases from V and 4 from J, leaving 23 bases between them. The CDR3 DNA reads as TGCAGTGCTAGTGCTATCGGAGGGTGGGGTTTCCCAGATACGCAGTATTTT. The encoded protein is CSASAIGGWGFPDTQYF.

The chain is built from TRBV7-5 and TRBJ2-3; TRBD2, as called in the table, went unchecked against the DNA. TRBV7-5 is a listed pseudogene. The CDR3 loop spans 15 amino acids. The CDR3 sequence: CARSHWTRRADTQYF. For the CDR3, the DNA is TGTGCCAGAAGCCACTGGACTAGAAGAGCAGATACGCAGTATTTT.

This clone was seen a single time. CDR3 region: CASSLAGPLGTGELFF. The CDR3 region has the DNA TGTGCCAGCAGCTTGGCAGGGCCGTTGGGGACCGGGGAGCTGTTTTTT. The chain combines TRBV5-6 with TRBJ2-2; maybe TRBD1 (5 bases). Germline V gives CDR1 SGHDT, CDR2 YYEEEE. Trimming shortened V by 0 bases and J by 5 bases, and 14 bases separated the two germline ends. The CDR3 consists of 16 residues.

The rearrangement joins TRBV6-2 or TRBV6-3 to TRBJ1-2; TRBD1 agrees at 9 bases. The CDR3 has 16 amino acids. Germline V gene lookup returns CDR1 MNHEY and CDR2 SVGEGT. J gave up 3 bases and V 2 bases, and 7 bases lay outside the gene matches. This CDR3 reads CASSYTTGGADYGYTF. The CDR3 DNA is TGTGCCAGCAGTTACACAACAGGGGGCGCTGACTATGGCTACACCTTC.

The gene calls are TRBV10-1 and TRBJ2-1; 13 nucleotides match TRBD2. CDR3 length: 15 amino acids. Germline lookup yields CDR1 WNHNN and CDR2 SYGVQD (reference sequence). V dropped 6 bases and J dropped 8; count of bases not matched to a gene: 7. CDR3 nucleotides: TGCGCCAGCAGCGCTACTAGCGGGAGGGCCGATGAGCAGTTCTTC. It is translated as CASSATSGRADEQFF.

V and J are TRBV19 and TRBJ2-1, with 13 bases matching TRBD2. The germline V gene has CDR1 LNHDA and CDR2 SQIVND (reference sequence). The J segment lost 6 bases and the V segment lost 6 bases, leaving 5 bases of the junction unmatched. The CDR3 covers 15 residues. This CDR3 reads CASRTSGGTLNEQFF. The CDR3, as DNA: TGTGCCAGTAGGACTAGCGGGGGGACCCTCAATGAGCAGTTCTTC.

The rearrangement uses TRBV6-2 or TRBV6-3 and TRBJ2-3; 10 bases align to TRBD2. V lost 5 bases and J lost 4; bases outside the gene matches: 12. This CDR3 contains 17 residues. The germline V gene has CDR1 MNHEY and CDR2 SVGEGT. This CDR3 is CASSTAAGTSVADTQYF. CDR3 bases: TGTGCCAGCAGTACAGCAGCCGGGACTAGCGTCGCAGATACGCAGTATTTT.